The clone carrying this T cell receptor beta chain was found once. The sample is drawn from a study of blood T cell repertoires in COVID-19. The overall study: Whether acute or convalescent, the COVID-19 samples came from the United States, Italy and Spain. PBMCs, B-cell-depleted T cells, or T cells provided the cDNA or gDNA that made up the material.

The ends lost 8 bases at V and 7 bases at J; junction bases unmatched: 7. This CDR3 is 12 amino acids long. Original data processing: Nucleated cell counts were estimated from reference gene primer amplification. Repertoires were generated with immunoSEQ multiplex PCR, while TCRdb's copy carries only in-frame clones and drops some. V, J and clone size were drawn from that table, and D and trimming were deduced from the DNA. Altogether approximately 190,000 clones are present, roughly 82% being singletons, with the ten largest covering roughly 5.1%. The chain recombines TRBV12-3 or TRBV12-4 with TRBJ1-2; 7 bases fit TRBD1. The receptor comes from a woman in her 30s with acute or convalescent COVID-19. The specimen sequenced was peripheral blood. CDR3 coding DNA: TGTGCCAGCGGAAAGACAGGGTTTGGCTACACCTTC. As protein: CASGKTGFGYTF.